This T cell receptor (beta chain) comes out of a study of shared clonotypes between healthy human individuals. Study background: Donors had three CD4 naive, three CD4 memory, two CD8 naive and one CD8 memory plate apiece. Study-wide results and caveats: Sharing across a few donors was seen in around 5% of naive CD4 clonotypes. The low donor count limited represented genetic and exposure-history diversity.

The method was immunoSEQ multiplex PCR; TCRdb's version includes in-frame clones alone and lacks a portion of them. The sample shows roughly 1,500,000 clones, 98% of them seen only once. Donors, without exception, were Caucasian adults residing in Nashville, Tennessee. CDR1 SGHAT and CDR2 FQNNGV come from the germline V gene. CDR3 length equals 16 residues. The V segment lost 2 bases and the J segment 2 bases; nucleotides outside the gene matches: 6. Turning to this clone: Its target is unknown.

The source material was naive CD4+ T cells sorted from blood. The subset was: CD45RA+ positively selected. The V gene is TRBV11-2, the J gene TRBJ2-3; 8 bases are shared with TRBD2. This receptor was identified in a man between 25 and 39 years old in good health. CDR3 amino acids: CASSLSPGLDTDTQYF. CDR3 coding DNA: TGTGCCAGCAGCTTATCACCGGGACTAGACACAGATACGCAGTATTTT.